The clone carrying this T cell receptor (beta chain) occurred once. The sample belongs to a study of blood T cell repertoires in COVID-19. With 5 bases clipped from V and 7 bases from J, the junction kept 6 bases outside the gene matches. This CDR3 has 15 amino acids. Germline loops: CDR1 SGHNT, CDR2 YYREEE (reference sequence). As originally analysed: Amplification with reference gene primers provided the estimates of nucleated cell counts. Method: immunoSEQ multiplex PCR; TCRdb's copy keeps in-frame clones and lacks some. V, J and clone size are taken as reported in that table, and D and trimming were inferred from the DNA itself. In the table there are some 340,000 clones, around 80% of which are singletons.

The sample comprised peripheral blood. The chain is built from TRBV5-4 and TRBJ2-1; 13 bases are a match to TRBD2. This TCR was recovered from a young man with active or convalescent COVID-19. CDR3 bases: TGTGCCAGCAGACCCGGGACTAGCGGGAAGAATGAGCAGTTCTTC. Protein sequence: CASRPGTSGKNEQFF. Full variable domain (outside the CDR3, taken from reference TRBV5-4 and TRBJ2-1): ETGVTQSPTHLIKTRGQQVTLRCSSQSGHNTVSWYQQALGQGPQFIFQYYREEENGRGNFPPRFSGLQFPNYSSELNVNALELDDSALYLCASRPGTSGKNEQFFGPGTRLTVL.